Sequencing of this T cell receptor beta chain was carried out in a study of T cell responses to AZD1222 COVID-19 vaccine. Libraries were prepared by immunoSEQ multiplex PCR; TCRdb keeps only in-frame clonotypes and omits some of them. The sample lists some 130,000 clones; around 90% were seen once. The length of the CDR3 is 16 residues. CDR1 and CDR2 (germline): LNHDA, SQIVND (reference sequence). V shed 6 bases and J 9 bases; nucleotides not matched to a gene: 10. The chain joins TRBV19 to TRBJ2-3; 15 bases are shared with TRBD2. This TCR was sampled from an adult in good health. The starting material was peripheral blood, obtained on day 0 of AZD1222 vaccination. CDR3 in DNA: TGTGCCAGTAGGGGACTAGCGGGAGGCCCCACGTCCACGCAGTATTTT. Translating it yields CASRGLAGGPTSTQYF.